This T cell receptor (beta chain) derives from a study of blood T cell repertoires in COVID-19. From germline, CDR1 is SNHLY and CDR2 FYNNEI. V was cut by 11 bases and J by 5 bases, with 18 bases left in between. The CDR3 consists of 14 residues. Generated by immunoSEQ multiplex PCR, the TCRdb table keeps only in-frame clones and is missing some. The profile shows 35,000 to 50,000 clones, roughly nine tenths of them singletons. The TCR sequence derives from a woman of 80 years or more with active COVID-19. This chain connects TRBV2 to TRBJ2-2; maybe TRBD2 (5 bases). Sequenced sample: peripheral blood. For the CDR3, the DNA is TGTGCCGTCGAGGGAAAAAGGGTAACCGGGGAGCTGTTTTTT. Residues: CAVEGKRVTGELFF. Together with reference TRBV2 and TRBJ2-2, the CDR3 gives the full variable domain: EPEVTQTPSHQVTQMGQEVILRCVPISNHLYFYWYRQILGQKVEFLVSFYNNEISEKSEIFDDQFSVERPDGSNFTLKIRSTKLEDSAMYFCAVEGKRVTGELFFGEGSRLTVL.